The clone carrying this T cell receptor (beta chain) showed up just a few times. A multiplex PCR was run with 60 Vbeta primers and 13 Jbeta primers. The assay was immunoSEQ multiplex PCR, and TCRdb's table has in-frame clones only and misses some. The data contain more than 85,000 clones, approximately 80% of them singletons. This sample was taken from a study of cytomegalovirus exposure and HLA in healthy donors. The CDR3 length is 14 residues. The germline V gene encodes CDR1 LNHDA and CDR2 SQIVND (reference sequence). Trimming shortened V by 4 bases and J by 8 bases, and 14 bases separated the two germline ends.

The sequencing input was PBMCs. This chain joins TRBV19 and TRBJ1-4, with a weak D call TRBD1 (6 bases). The source of this sequence is a woman aged 55-70 years in good health and CMV-seropositive. CDR3 nucleotides: TGTGCCAGTAGTACCCAGGGGTTCTCCGAAAAACTGTTTTTT. It translates to CASSTQGFSEKLFF.